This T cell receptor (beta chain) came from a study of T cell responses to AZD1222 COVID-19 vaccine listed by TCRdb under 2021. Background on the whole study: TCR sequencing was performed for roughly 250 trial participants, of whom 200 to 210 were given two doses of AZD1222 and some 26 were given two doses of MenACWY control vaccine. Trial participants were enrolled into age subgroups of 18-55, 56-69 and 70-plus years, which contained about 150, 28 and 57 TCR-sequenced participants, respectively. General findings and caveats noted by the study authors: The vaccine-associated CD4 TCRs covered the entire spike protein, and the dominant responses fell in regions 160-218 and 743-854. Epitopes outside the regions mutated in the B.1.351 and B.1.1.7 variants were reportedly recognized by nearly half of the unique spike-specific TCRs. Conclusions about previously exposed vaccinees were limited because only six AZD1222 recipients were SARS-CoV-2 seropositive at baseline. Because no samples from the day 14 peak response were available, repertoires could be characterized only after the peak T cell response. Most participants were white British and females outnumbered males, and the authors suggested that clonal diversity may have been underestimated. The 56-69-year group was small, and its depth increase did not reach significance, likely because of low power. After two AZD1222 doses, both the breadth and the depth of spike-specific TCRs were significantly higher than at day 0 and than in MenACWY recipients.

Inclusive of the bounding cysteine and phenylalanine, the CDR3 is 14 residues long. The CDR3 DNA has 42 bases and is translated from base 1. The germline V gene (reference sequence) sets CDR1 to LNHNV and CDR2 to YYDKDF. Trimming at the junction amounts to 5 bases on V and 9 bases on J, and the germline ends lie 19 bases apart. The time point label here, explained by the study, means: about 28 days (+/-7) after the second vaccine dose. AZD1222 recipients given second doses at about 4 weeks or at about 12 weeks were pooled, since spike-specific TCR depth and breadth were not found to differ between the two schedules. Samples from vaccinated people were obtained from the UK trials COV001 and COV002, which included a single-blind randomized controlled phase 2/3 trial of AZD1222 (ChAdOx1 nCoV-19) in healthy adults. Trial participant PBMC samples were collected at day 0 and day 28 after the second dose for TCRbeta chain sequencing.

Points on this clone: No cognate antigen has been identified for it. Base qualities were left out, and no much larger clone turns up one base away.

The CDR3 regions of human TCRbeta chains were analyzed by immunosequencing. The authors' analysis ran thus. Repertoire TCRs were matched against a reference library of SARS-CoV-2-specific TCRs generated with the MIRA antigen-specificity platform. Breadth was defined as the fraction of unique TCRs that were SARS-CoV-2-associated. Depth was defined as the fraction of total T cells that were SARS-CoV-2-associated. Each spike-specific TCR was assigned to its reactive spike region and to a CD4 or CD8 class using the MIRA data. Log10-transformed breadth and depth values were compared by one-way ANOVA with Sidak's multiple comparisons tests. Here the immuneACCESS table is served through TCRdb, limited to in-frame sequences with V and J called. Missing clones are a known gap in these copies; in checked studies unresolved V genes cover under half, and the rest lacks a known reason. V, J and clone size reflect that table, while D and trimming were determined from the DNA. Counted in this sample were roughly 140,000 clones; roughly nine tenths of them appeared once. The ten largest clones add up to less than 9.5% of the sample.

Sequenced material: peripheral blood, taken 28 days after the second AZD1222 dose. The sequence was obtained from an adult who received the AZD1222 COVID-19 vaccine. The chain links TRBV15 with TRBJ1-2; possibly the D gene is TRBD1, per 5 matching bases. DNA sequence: TGTGCCACCAGCCCGAGACAGACCGGACGGAGCTACACCTTC. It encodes CATSPRQTGRSYTF.